This T cell receptor (beta chain) was profiled in a study of blood T cells in healthy people across ages (dated by TCRdb to between 2015 and 2016). Concerning the study at large: In model experiments, template switching captured about one uniquely barcoded TCR beta cDNA molecule for every two T cells. The donors were split into four age groups: young (average around 17 years), middle-aged (nearly 40), aged (more than 60) and long-lived (approximately 80). To avoid experimental bias, donors of different ages were randomly spread across the sequencing lanes. Using deep sequencing normalized with unique cDNA molecular identifiers, the study measured how TCR beta repertoire diversity changes with age. For two donors (one aged 18 to 29 and one aged 80 or older), the study analyzed two additional independent replicas of 1 million unique cDNA reads from the same blood draw.

The study at large found these results: Total diversity estimates from one million sequenced T cells were considered lower bounds and underestimates. Since profiling was done on bulk unsorted PBMCs, naive and antigen-experienced compartments could not be conclusively compared. A strong correlation was found between observed TCR beta diversity and the percentage of naive T cells measured by flow cytometry. Donor CMV infection status was unknown, potentially confounding age-related changes in expanded clonotypes. The long-lived group showed more naive CD4+ T cells, fewer expanded clones and increased TCR diversity than the aged group, suggesting age selection. As age increased, observed TCR beta diversity per million T cells dropped in a roughly linear way, and a significant reduction was already evident by age 40.

Systemically healthy Caucasian individuals from Russia, 35 to 50 in total and aged about 6 to 90 years, were included as donors. Each donor gave about 9.8 milliliters of peripheral blood, drawn into EDTA-treated Vacutainer tubes. PBMCs were isolated by Ficoll-Paque density-gradient centrifugation, with at least 7 million obtained per sample. Trizol reagent was used to extract total RNA from PBMCs, with at least 6 micrograms per sample. For every donor, flow cytometry on a PBMC aliquot measured the percentage of naive CD45RAhigh/CD27high T cells. Library generation was performed with 5' RACE. The sequencing machine was an Illumina HiSeq 2500. A second PCR of 7 to 11 cycles was performed with a sample-barcoded 5' primer and a J-beta primer mix. A template-switch 5' adaptor carrying 12 random nucleotides introduced a unique molecular identifier onto each TCR beta cDNA molecule. At least 2.5 million CDR3-containing paired-end reads were obtained from each sample. The Mint cDNA synthesis kit, primed by a TRBC-specific oligonucleotide, was used to synthesize first-strand cDNA from all RNA. After uracil-DNA glycosylase treatment, a first 18-cycle PCR used universal primers M1SS and BC2_uni_R on all cDNA. In the authors' own workflow: For normalization, 1 million high-quality reads, each with a distinct molecular identifier, were randomly selected from each sample. Instead of being binned into consensus sequences, reads with shared molecular identifiers were discarded. MiTCR, run with a Q25 quality threshold and the strictest error-elimination algorithm, handled CDR3 identification, clonotype clustering and error correction. Lower-bound total TCR beta diversity was estimated with a nonparametric unseen species model using Euler transformation. Through fastp at Q25 and MiXCR, TCRdb rebuilt clones from the public reads, retaining in-frame beta chains. One record per CDR3 amino acid sequence lists the most common genes and DNA. These V and J calls are TCRdb output, not the study's own analysis. The sample data list about 730,000 distinct CDR3 sequences, and roughly 41% of these were observed just once. The ten largest clones add up to approximately 22% of the sample.

Of note for this clonotype: What antigen it recognizes has not been identified. Its ends do not fully match the called genes, so a read error is possible.

This sequence was found in a woman aged 55-70 years in good health. Material for sequencing was blood.

CDR3 loop: CAGSLFSGVRAAGSPLHF. The nucleotides read TGTGCCGGCAGCTTATTCTCCGGGGTTAGGGCCGCGGGGTCACCCCTCCACTTT. The chain employs TRBV7-8 and TRBJ1-6; the D gene cannot be resolved reliably. Taken from the germline V gene, the CDR1 and CDR2 loops are SGHVS and FQNEAQ. Inclusive of the bounding cysteine and phenylalanine, the CDR3 is 18 residues long. Here the CDR3 DNA is all that survives: 54 bases in frame from base 1.